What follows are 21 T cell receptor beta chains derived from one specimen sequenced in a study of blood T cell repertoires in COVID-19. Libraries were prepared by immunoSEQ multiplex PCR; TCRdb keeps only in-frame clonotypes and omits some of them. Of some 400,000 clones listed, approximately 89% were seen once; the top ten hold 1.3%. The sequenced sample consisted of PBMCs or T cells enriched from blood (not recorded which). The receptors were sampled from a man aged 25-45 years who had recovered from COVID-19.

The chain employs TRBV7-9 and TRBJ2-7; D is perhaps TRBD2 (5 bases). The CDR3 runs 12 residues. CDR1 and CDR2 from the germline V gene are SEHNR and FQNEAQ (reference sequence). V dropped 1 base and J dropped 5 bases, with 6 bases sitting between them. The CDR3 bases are TGTGCCAGCAGCTTAGTGAGGGACGAGCAGTACTTC. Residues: CASSLVRDEQYF.

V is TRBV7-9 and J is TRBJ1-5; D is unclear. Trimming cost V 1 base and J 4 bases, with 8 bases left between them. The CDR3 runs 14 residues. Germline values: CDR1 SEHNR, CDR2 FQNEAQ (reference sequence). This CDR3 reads CASSLDGINQPQHF. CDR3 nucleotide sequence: TGTGCCAGCAGCTTAGACGGTATTAATCAGCCCCAGCATTTT.

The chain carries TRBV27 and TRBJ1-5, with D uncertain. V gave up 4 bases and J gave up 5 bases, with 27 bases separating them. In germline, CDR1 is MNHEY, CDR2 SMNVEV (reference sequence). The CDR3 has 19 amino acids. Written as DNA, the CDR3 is TGTGCCAGCAGTTCTGGGCCTTGGGGTAGGGAGGTGGGAGATCAGCCCCAGCATTTT. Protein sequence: CASSSGPWGREVGDQPQHF.

The CDR3 nucleotides are TGCGCCAGCAGCACGGGGAGCGCGGGGGATGAGCAGTTCTTC. This translates into CASSTGSAGDEQFF. This chain joins TRBV5-1 and TRBJ2-1; 7 bases are shared with TRBD2. The CDR3 extends over 14 amino acids. After removal of 4 bases from V and 8 bases from J, the junction contained 9 bases not matched to a gene. CDR1 is SGHRS, CDR2 YFSETQ, per germline.

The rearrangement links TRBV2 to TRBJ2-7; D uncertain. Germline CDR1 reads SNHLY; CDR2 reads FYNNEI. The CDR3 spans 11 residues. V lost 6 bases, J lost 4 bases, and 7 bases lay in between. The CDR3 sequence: CASSANYEQYF. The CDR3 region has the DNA TGTGCCAGCAGCGCTAATTACGAGCAGTACTTC.

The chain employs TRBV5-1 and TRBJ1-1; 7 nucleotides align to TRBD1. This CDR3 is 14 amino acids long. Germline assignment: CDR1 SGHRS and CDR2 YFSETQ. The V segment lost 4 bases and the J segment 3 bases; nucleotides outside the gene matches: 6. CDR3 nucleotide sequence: TGCGCCAGCAGCCTGGAGGGGGCGTACACTGAAGCTTTCTTT. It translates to CASSLEGAYTEAFF.

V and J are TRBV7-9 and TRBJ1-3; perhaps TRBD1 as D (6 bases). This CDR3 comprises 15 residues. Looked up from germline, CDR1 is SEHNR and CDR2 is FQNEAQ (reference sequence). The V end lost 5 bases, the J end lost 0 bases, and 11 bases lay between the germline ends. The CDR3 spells CASSRGQTSGNTIYF. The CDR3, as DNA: TGTGCCAGCAGCCGCGGACAGACCTCTGGAAACACCATATATTTT.

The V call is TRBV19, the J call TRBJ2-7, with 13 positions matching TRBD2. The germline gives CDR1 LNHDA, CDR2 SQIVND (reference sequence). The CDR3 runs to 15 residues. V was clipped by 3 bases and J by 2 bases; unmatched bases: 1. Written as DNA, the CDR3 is TGTGCCAGTAGTATTGGACTAGCGGGGGCCTACGAGCAGTACTTC. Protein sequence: CASSIGLAGAYEQYF.

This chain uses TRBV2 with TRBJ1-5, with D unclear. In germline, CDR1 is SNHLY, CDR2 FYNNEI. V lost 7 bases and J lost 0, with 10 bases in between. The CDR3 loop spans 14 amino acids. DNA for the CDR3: TGTGCCAGCACTTTCGGGTATAGCAATCAGCCCCAGCATTTT. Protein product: CASTFGYSNQPQHF.

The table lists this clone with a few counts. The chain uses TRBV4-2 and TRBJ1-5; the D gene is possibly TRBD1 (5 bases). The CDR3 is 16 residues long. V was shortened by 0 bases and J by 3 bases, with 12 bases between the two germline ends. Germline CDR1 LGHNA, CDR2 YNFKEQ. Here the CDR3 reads CASSQEGGANNQPQHF. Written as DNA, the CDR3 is TGTGCCAGCAGCCAAGAGGGAGGGGCCAACAATCAGCCCCAGCATTTT.

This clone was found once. The CDR3 loop is CASSLVSGTYNEQFF. The DNA for the CDR3 is TGTGCCAGCAGCTTAGTTAGCGGGACCTACAATGAGCAGTTCTTC. The rearrangement uses TRBV7-9 and TRBJ2-1; 8 nucleotides match TRBD2. Losses at the gene ends were 1 base for V and 2 bases for J; bases not matched to a gene: 1. CDR1 SEHNR and CDR2 FQNEAQ come from the germline V gene (reference sequence). This CDR3 contains 15 residues.

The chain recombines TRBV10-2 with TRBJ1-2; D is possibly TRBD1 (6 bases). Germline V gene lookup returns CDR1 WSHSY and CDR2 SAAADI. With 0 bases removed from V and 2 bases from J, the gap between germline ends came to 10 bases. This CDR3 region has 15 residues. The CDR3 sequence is CASSESTQGNYGYTF. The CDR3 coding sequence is TGCGCCAGCAGTGAGTCGACTCAGGGGAACTATGGCTACACCTTC.

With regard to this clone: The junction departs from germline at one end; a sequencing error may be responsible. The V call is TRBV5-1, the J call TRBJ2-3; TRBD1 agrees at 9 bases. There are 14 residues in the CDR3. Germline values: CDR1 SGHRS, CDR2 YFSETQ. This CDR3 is CASNAGTGTGTQYF. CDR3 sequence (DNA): TGCGCCAGCAATGCCGGGACAGGGACAGGTACGCAGTATTTT. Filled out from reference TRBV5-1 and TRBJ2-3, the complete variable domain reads KAGVTQTPRYLIKTRGQQVTLSCSPISGHRSVSWYQQTPGQGLQFLFEYFSETQRNKGNFPGRFSGRQFSNSRSEMNVSTLELGDSALYLCASNAGTGTGTQYFGPGTRLTVL.

CDR3: CASSLGQARLRPEAFF. CDR3 DNA: TGTGCCAGTAGTCTAGGACAGGCCCGGCTGAGACCTGAAGCTTTCTTT. The J gene is TRBJ1-1, the V gene TRBV19, with 7 bases matching TRBD1. Per the germline V gene, CDR1 is LNHDA and CDR2 is SQIVND (reference sequence). This CDR3 is built from 16 residues. Trimming took 5 bases from V and 6 from J; bases not matched to a gene: 15.

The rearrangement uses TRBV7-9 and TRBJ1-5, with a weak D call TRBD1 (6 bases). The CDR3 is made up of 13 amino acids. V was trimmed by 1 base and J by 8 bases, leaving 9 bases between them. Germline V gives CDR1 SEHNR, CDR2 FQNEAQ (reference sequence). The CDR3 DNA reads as TGTGCCAGCAGCTTAGGAGGGGGGGAGCCCCAGCATTTT. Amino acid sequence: CASSLGGGEPQHF.

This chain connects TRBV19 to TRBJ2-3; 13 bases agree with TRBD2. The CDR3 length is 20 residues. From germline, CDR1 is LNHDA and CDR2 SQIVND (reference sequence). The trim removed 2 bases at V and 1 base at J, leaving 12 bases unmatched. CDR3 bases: TGTGCCAGTAGTATAAAACCCGTGACCGGACTAGCGGGGGGCACAGATACGCAGTATTTT. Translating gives CASSIKPVTGLAGGTDTQYF. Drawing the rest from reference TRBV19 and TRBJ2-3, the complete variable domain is DGGITQSPKYLFRKEGQNVTLSCEQNLNHDAMYWYRQDPGQGLRLIYYSQIVNDFQKGDIAEGYSVSREKKESFPLTVTSAQKNPTAFYLCASSIKPVTGLAGGTDTQYFGPGTRLTVL.

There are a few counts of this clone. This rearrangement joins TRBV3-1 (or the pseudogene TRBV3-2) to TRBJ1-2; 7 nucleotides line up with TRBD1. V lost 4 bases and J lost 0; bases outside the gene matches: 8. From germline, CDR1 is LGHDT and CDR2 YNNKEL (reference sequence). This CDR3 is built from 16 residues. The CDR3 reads CASSRDRVSSNYGYTF. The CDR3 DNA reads TGTGCCAGCAGCCGCGACAGGGTTTCTTCTAACTATGGCTACACCTTC.

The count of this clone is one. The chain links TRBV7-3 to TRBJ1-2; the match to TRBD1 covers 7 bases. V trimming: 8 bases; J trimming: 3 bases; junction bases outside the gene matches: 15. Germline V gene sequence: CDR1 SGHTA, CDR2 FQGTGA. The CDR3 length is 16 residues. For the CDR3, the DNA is TGTGCCAGCCCGACCCCCCGCCGACAGGGCTACTATGGCTACACCTTC. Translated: CASPTPRRQGYYGYTF.

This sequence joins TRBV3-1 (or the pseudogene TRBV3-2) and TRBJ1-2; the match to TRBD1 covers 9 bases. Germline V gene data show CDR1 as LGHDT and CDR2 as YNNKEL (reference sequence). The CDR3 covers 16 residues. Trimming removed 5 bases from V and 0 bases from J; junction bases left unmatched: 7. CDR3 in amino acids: CASSLTGGASNYGYTF. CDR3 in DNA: TGTGCCAGCAGCTTAACAGGGGGCGCTTCTAACTATGGCTACACCTTC.

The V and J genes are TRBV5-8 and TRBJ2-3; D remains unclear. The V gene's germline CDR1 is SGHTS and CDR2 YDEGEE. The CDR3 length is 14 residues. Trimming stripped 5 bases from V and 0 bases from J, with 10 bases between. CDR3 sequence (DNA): TGTGCCAGCAGTTATTGGCGGAGCACAGATACGCAGTATTTT. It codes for CASSYWRSTDTQYF.

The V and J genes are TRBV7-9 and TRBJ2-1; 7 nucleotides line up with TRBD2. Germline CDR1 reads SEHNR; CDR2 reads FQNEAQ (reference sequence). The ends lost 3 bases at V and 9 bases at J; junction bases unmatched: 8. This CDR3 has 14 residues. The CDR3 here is CASSLSGVASEQFF. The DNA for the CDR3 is TGTGCCAGCAGCTTGAGCGGGGTTGCAAGTGAGCAGTTCTTC. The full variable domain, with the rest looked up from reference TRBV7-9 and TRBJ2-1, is DTGVSQNPRHKITKRGQNVTFRCDPISEHNRLYWYRQTLGQGPEFLTYFQNEAQLEKSRLLSDRFSAERPKGSFSTLEIQRTEQGDSAMYLCASSLSGVASEQFFGPGTRLTVL.